Below are 19 T cell receptor beta chains sequenced from a single sample in a study of T cell repertoires in cytomegalovirus infection. MiXCR was run by TCRdb on the reads, yielding one entry per CDR3 protein. The table shows 80,000 to 95,000 distinct CDR3 sequences, with over 25% occurring only once. Antigen specificity for these receptors is unknown. Sequencing used CD8+ T cells from cultured PBMCs, obtained from culture after CMV antigen stimulation. The receptors were gathered from a human donor in good health (CMV status not recorded). Some clones in this sample may be carry-over from other donors' samples.

With regard to this clonotype: A read error may explain this, as a much larger clone is one base away. This chain connects TRBV19 to TRBJ1-2; D is uncertain. The CDR3 contains 13 residues. The germline V gene encodes CDR1 LNHDA and CDR2 SQIVND (reference sequence). The CDR3 region is CAGSISTNYGYTF. CDR3 bases: TGTGCCGGTAGTATTTCTACGAACTATGGCTACACCTTC.

This rearrangement joins TRBV27 to TRBJ2-5; D call uncertain. The V end was cut by 2 bases, the J end by 4 bases, with 20 bases between. CDR3 length: 17 residues. From germline, CDR1 is MNHEY and CDR2 SMNVEV (reference sequence). CDR3 nucleotide sequence: TGTGCCAGCAGTTTAGCCCCACCCCCTGGTTTGGGAGAGACCCAGTACTTC. This sequence encodes CASSLAPPPGLGETQYF.

This clonotype came up a few times. The J gene is TRBJ1-2, the V gene TRBV28; D is ambiguous. The CDR3 runs to 14 residues. Trimming pared 2 bases from V and 6 bases from J, leaving 13 bases between. The V gene's germline CDR1 is MDHEN and CDR2 SYDVKM. CDR3 loop: CASSLEGGRDGYTF. Written as DNA, the CDR3 is TGTGCCAGCAGTTTAGAGGGCGGACGAGATGGCTACACCTTC.

This clonotype was detected only a few times. The CDR3 nucleotides read TGTGCCACCAGCAGAGATAGGACAGGCACTGAAGCTTTCTTT. The encoded protein is CATSRDRTGTEAFF. This chain joins TRBV15 and TRBJ1-1; 7 nucleotides align to TRBD1. Germline-derived CDR1 and CDR2 are LNHNV and YYDKDF (reference sequence). This CDR3 is built from 14 residues. The junction had 2 bases not matched to a gene; V was cut back by 0 bases and J by 4 bases.

The chain recombines TRBV3-1 with TRBJ1-3; possibly TRBD1 for D (5 bases). CDR3 length equals 16 residues. V was clipped by 3 bases and J by 0 bases, with 12 bases between them. From germline, CDR1 is LGHDT and CDR2 YNNKEL (reference sequence). CDR3 DNA sequence: TGTGCCAGCAGCCATCTCCGGGACCGCTCTGGAAACACCATATATTTT. Translated, it gives CASSHLRDRSGNTIYF.

This clonotype was recorded once. This chain uses TRBV6-2 or TRBV6-3 with TRBJ1-5, with D possibly TRBD1 on 6 matching bases. Germline-derived CDR1 and CDR2 are MNHEY and SVGEGT. This CDR3 is built from 20 residues. V was cut by 0 bases and J by 2 bases, with 23 bases left in between. CDR3 sequence (DNA): TGTGCCAGCAGTTACTCGGACGGTCTGTGGGGGGCAGTGGGCAATCAGCCCCAGCATTTT. Protein product: CASSYSDGLWGAVGNQPQHF.

V is TRBV7-3 and J is TRBJ2-5; 10 bases line up with TRBD2. CDR3 length: 15 amino acids. Losses at the gene ends were 4 bases for V and 4 bases for J; bases not matched to a gene: 6. The germline V gene has CDR1 SGHTA and CDR2 FQGTGA. In DNA form, the CDR3 reads TGTGCCAGCAGCTCTAGCGGGGGAGGTGGAGAGACCCAGTACTTC. Amino acids: CASSSSGGGGETQYF.

The genes are TRBV7-6 and TRBJ2-2; 7 bases line up with TRBD2. The CDR3 runs to 16 residues. Germline loops: CDR1 SGHVS, CDR2 FNYEAQ. V shed 2 bases, J shed 5 bases, and the junction held 8 bases outside the gene matches. In DNA form, the CDR3 reads TGTGCCAGCAGCTTAAGGACGGAGGGAGGGACCGGGGAGCTGTTTTTT. Amino acid sequence: CASSLRTEGGTGELFF.

The chain is built from TRBV2 and TRBJ2-5, with TRBD2 identical over 8 bases. The germline V gene has CDR1 SNHLY and CDR2 FYNNEI. This CDR3 is built from 15 residues. J gave up 3 bases and V 2 bases, and 5 bases lay outside the gene matches. CDR3 protein: CASSEIAGLKETQYF. The CDR3 DNA is TGTGCCAGCAGTGAAATAGCGGGGCTAAAAGAGACCCAGTACTTC.

This clonotype was seen at least ten times. The J gene is TRBJ1-2, the V gene TRBV7-9; the D gene is possibly TRBD1 (5 bases). The CDR3 has 15 residues. Germline-derived CDR1 and CDR2 are SEHNR and FQNEAQ (reference sequence). V gave up 3 bases and J gave up 7 bases, with 18 bases separating them. CDR3 coding DNA: TGTGCCAGCAGCTTTGGGACCCAGGGAGTGGGTGGCTACACCTTC. Protein product: CASSFGTQGVGGYTF.

In its sample, this clonotype is large. The chain is built from TRBV7-6 and TRBJ2-3, with 14 bases aligning to TRBD2. Unmatched junction bases numbered 5, after V lost 5 bases and J lost 1 base. From germline, CDR1 is SGHVS and CDR2 FNYEAQ. The CDR3 sequence is 17 residues long. The CDR3: CASSGPGLAGGTDTQYF. Here the CDR3 DNA reads TGTGCCAGCAGCGGGCCGGGACTAGCGGGGGGCACAGATACGCAGTATTTT.

This clonotype was counted at least ten times. V and J are TRBV19 and TRBJ2-7; D could derive from TRBD1 or TRBD2 (5 bases each). Trimming removed 7 bases from V and 3 bases from J, with 10 bases in between. Per the germline V gene, CDR1 is LNHDA and CDR2 is SQIVND (reference sequence). The CDR3 consists of 12 residues. CDR3 loop: CASTRDGYEQYF. The CDR3 bases are TGTGCCAGTACCCGGGACGGCTACGAGCAGTACTTC. Full variable domain (rest looked up from reference TRBV19 and TRBJ2-7): DGGITQSPKYLFRKEGQNVTLSCEQNLNHDAMYWYRQDPGQGLRLIYYSQIVNDFQKGDIAEGYSVSREKKESFPLTVTSAQKNPTAFYLCASTRDGYEQYFGPGTRLTVT.

V is TRBV20-1 and J is TRBJ1-1; D might be TRBD1 (5 bases). The length of the CDR3 is 13 residues. Looked up from germline, CDR1 is DFQATT and CDR2 is SNEGSKA (reference sequence). The germline V and J ends were trimmed by 8 bases and 2 bases, with 15 bases remaining between them. In DNA form, the CDR3 reads TGCAGTCACTTCCTGGGGGTTAACACTGAAGCTTTCTTT. Amino acid sequence: CSHFLGVNTEAFF.

This chain uses TRBV27 with TRBJ2-7, with D unclear. The CDR3 loop spans 13 amino acids. The germline V gene has CDR1 MNHEY and CDR2 SMNVEV (reference sequence). The V and J ends lost 5 bases and 4 bases respectively, with 12 bases between them. CDR3 DNA: TGTGCCAGCAGTCAATGGGCTGGGTACGAGCAGTACTTC. It translates to CASSQWAGYEQYF.

The chain joins TRBV2 to TRBJ1-1; TRBD1 is a possible D gene (5 bases). V was cut by 10 bases and J by 5 bases, with 20 bases left in between. The CDR3 loop spans 14 amino acids. In germline, CDR1 is SNHLY, CDR2 FYNNEI. CDR3 in DNA: TGTGCCACTCCGCGGGGGATAGGGTGGACTGAAGCTTTCTTT. Translating gives CATPRGIGWTEAFF.

This clonotype came up many times. V and J are TRBV7-9 and TRBJ2-3, with TRBD1 matching 9 bases. V dropped 4 bases and J dropped 2; count of bases not matched to a gene: 4. CDR1 and CDR2 (germline): SEHNR, FQNEAQ (reference sequence). The CDR3 loop spans 15 amino acids. The CDR3: CASSSTGGDTDTQYF. The DNA of the CDR3 is TGTGCCAGCAGCTCAACAGGGGGCGACACAGATACGCAGTATTTT.

The rearrangement links TRBV2 to TRBJ2-2; D call uncertain. The germline V gene has CDR1 SNHLY and CDR2 FYNNEI. The V gene lost 7 bases and the J gene lost 6 bases, with 9 bases spanning the gap. This CDR3 region has 12 residues. The DNA for the CDR3 is TGTGCCAGCAATCCTTGGGCCGGGGAGCTGTTTTTT. Its protein is CASNPWAGELFF.

This clonotype was detected ten times or more. The V and J genes are TRBV7-9 and TRBJ2-7, with D uncertain. The CDR3 totals 12 residues. V was clipped by 10 bases and J by 2 bases, with 12 bases between them. Germline assignment: CDR1 SEHNR and CDR2 FQNEAQ (reference sequence). The CDR3 sequence is CATQDGPYEQYF. The DNA of the CDR3 is TGTGCCACCCAGGACGGGCCCTACGAGCAGTACTTC. Full variable domain (rest looked up from reference TRBV7-9 and TRBJ2-7): DTGVSQNPRHKITKRGQNVTFRCDPISEHNRLYWYRQTLGQGPEFLTYFQNEAQLEKSRLLSDRFSAERPKGSFSTLEIQRTEQGDSAMYLCATQDGPYEQYFGPGTRLTVT.

This clonotype was observed many times. The chain is built from TRBV14 and TRBJ1-1; D remains ambiguous. Germline V gene data show CDR1 as SGHDN and CDR2 as FVKESK. This CDR3 comprises 14 residues. V lost 4 bases and J lost 4, with 13 bases in between. Written as DNA, the CDR3 is TGTGCCAGCAGCCTGGCATATGGAATCACTGAAGCTTTCTTT. Its translation: CASSLAYGITEAFF.